The 4 T cell receptor beta chains reported below all come from one sample, sequenced in a study of shared clonotypes between healthy human individuals. Using immunoSEQ multiplex PCR, the repertoire was profiled, and TCRdb retains in-frame clones only, with some absent. The sample holds around 2.5 million clones, roughly 93% seen once. Source material: naive CD4+ T cells from PBMCs. Described subset: CD45RA+ positively selected. The receptors derive from a man aged 18 to 30 in good health. Some clones in this sample may be carry-over from other donors' samples.

CDR3 protein: CASGTTGYTF. The DNA for the CDR3 is TGTGCCAGCGGGACAACTGGCTACACCTTC. The rearrangement uses TRBV2 and TRBJ1-2, with a tentative D call TRBD1 (6 bases). CDR3 length: 10 residues. CDR1 is SNHLY and CDR2 is FYNNEI in the germline V gene. V gave up 8 bases and J gave up 7 bases, with 8 bases separating them.

CDR3 sequence reads: CASSPSAKNIQYF. As DNA, the CDR3 is TGCGCCAGCAGTCCTTCAGCCAAAAACATTCAGTACTTC. The rearrangement links TRBV23-1 to TRBJ2-4; no reliable D call. TRBV23-1 counts as an open reading frame of uncertain function. V shed 4 bases and J shed 0 bases, with 4 bases lying between them. This CDR3 spans 13 amino acids.

The chain is built from TRBV5-4 and TRBJ2-1; 10 bases fit TRBD2. V was pared by 2 bases and J by 6 bases, with 8 bases of the junction left unmatched. Germline loops: CDR1 SGHNT, CDR2 YYREEE (reference sequence). This CDR3 spans 16 amino acids. The CDR3 protein is CASSFRLAGVGNEQFF. CDR3 nucleotide sequence: TGTGCCAGCAGCTTCCGCCTAGCGGGAGTTGGCAATGAGCAGTTCTTC.

The V gene is TRBV28, the J gene TRBJ2-5, with unresolved D. Germline CDR1 MDHEN, CDR2 SYDVKM. This CDR3 has 13 amino acids. V was trimmed by 5 bases and J by 2 bases, leaving 9 bases between them. CDR3 DNA sequence: TGTGCCAGCAGTCCCGACAATCAAGAGACCCAGTACTTC. Amino acid sequence: CASSPDNQETQYF.